The 29 T cell receptor beta chains presented below share a single source sample, sequenced in a study of CXCR3-negative and CXCR3-positive naive CD8 T cells. Study findings and constraints: TRB CDR3s of CXCR3-positive naive cells were more hydrophobic than those of CXCR3-negative naive cells.

TRB cDNA was prepared as libraries by UMI-labeled 5' RACE. TCRdb reworked the 5' RACE reads into one entry per CDR3 protein, no DNA. The sample has 75,000 to 100,000 distinct CDR3 sequences, and its top ten clones hold around 0.99%. What these receptors recognize is not known. The sample consisted of naive CXCR3+ CD8+ T cells from blood. Described subset: CD45RO-CCR7+CD27+CD95- naive CD8+ T cells expressing CXCR3 (TNR3+). These receptors all come from a human donor in good health. Some clones in this sample may be carry-over from other donors' samples.

The chain uses TRBV7-2 and TRBJ2-1; TCRdb's D call of TRBD2 is untestable without DNA. From germline, CDR1 is SGHTA and CDR2 FQGNSA. The CDR3 is made up of 12 amino acids. This CDR3 is CASSAALPEQFF.

The chain links TRBV6-1 to TRBJ2-7. In germline, CDR1 is MNHNS, CDR2 SASEGT. The CDR3 loop spans 11 amino acids. This CDR3 is CASNDSREQYF.

The chain joins TRBV3-1 to TRBJ2-7; TCRdb gives TRBD1 as the D gene, but with no DNA this cannot be confirmed. This CDR3 comprises 17 residues. From germline, CDR1 is LGHDT and CDR2 YNNKEL (reference sequence). The CDR3 is CASSHGQGALSSYEQYF.

The gene calls are TRBV7-9 and TRBJ2-7; TCRdb's D call, TRBD1, is unchecked because there is no DNA. Germline CDR1 reads SEHNR; CDR2 reads FQNEAQ (reference sequence). CDR3 length equals 13 residues. The CDR3 loop is CASSQTGSREQYF.

The chain recombines TRBV6-2 or TRBV6-3 with TRBJ2-1; without DNA, the TCRdb call of TRBD1 cannot be checked. Germline lookup yields CDR1 MNHEY and CDR2 SVGEGT. The CDR3 sequence is 14 residues long. CDR3: CASSWTGGGGEQFF.

The chain has TRBV29-1 and TRBJ2-5. Germline CDR1 and CDR2: SQVTM and ANQGSEA. The CDR3 runs to 13 residues. Here the CDR3 reads CSVERPRTETQYF.

This chain uses TRBV7-9 with TRBJ2-3; TCRdb's D call of TRBD1 is untestable without DNA. Germline lookup yields CDR1 SEHNR and CDR2 FQNEAQ (reference sequence). The CDR3 runs to 16 residues. CDR3: CASDDPYTGGTDTQYF.

V usage is TRBV6-5 and J usage is TRBJ2-7; the TCRdb call, TRBD1, lacks DNA for checking. Germline values: CDR1 MNHEY, CDR2 SVGAGI. The CDR3 extends over 16 amino acids. The CDR3 reads CASSYHTPRADYEQYF.

This sequence joins TRBV10-3 and TRBJ2-5; TCRdb's D call, TRBD1, is unchecked because there is no DNA. Germline lookup yields CDR1 ENHRY and CDR2 SYGVKD. This CDR3 has 15 residues. This chain's CDR3 is CATQPSTGGMETQYF.

This sequence joins TRBV28 and TRBJ2-5; TCRdb designates TRBD1, a call that cannot be tested without DNA. The CDR3 extends over 11 amino acids. Germline V CDR1 and CDR2: MDHEN, SYDVKM. The CDR3 sequence: CADSTQETQYF.

The gene calls are TRBV28 and TRBJ1-6. CDR1 MDHEN and CDR2 SYDVKM come from the germline V gene. CDR3 length equals 16 residues. CDR3 sequence reads: CASSFQESSYNSPLHF.

V usage is TRBV4-3 and J usage is TRBJ2-1; TCRdb lists TRBD2, though no DNA is available to test this call. The germline V gene encodes CDR1 LGHNA and CDR2 YSLEER. The CDR3 is made up of 15 amino acids. This CDR3 reads CASSQITSGGNEQFF.

V is TRBV20-1 and J is TRBJ1-1. This CDR3 region has 12 residues. The germline gives CDR1 DFQATT, CDR2 SNEGSKA (reference sequence). The CDR3: CSASELNTEAFF.

The V call is TRBV6-6, the J call TRBJ2-7; checking the TCRdb D call of TRBD2 is not possible without DNA. Per germline, CDR1 MNHNY and CDR2 SVGAGI (reference sequence). The CDR3 consists of 16 residues. The CDR3 here is CASSYSLEGPPYEQYF.

This chain uses TRBV7-6 with TRBJ2-3; TCRdb designates TRBD1, a call that cannot be tested without DNA. The CDR3 contains 16 residues. Germline V gene lookup returns CDR1 SGHVS and CDR2 FNYEAQ. The CDR3: CASSQAGGPPPDTQYF.

This rearrangement joins TRBV13 to TRBJ1-4; TCRdb designates TRBD1, a call that cannot be tested without DNA. Germline V lookup: CDR1 PRHDT, CDR2 FYEKMQ (reference sequence). There are 14 residues in the CDR3. The CDR3 sequence is CAITIRGTNEKLFF.

CDR3 in amino acids: CASSPPGGQESYNEQFF. This chain uses TRBV18 with TRBJ2-1; TCRdb picks TRBD1, but there is no DNA to check that call. CDR1 KGHSH and CDR2 LQKENI come from the germline V gene. The CDR3 sequence is 17 residues long.

V and J are TRBV20-1 and TRBJ2-7; as DNA is missing, the TRBD1 call by TCRdb cannot be tested. Looked up from germline, CDR1 is DFQATT and CDR2 is SNEGSKA (reference sequence). CDR3 length equals 14 residues. The CDR3 spells CSARDWDTVYEQYF.

The chain employs TRBV27 and TRBJ1-5. There are 13 residues in the CDR3. The germline V gene encodes CDR1 MNHEY and CDR2 SMNVEV (reference sequence). CDR3 sequence reads: CASSVISQQPQHF.

J is TRBJ2-2 and V is TRBV20-1; TCRdb designates TRBD2, a call that cannot be tested without DNA. Germline assignment: CDR1 DFQATT and CDR2 SNEGSKA (reference sequence). The CDR3 has 14 residues. CDR3 sequence: CSAQRGRENGELFF.

This sequence joins TRBV7-6 and TRBJ1-2. The CDR3 has 12 residues. CDR1 and CDR2 from the germline V gene are SGHVS and FNYEAQ. The CDR3 sequence: CASSPTNYGYTF.

The chain couples TRBV6-2 or TRBV6-3 to TRBJ2-5; the D call of TRBD2 rests on TCRdb alone, since no DNA is present to check it. The CDR3 consists of 14 residues. From germline, CDR1 is MNHEY and CDR2 SVGEGT. CDR3 region: CASATGTSQETQYF.

The chain has TRBV29-1 and TRBJ1-2; no DNA is available, so the TRBD1 call from TCRdb remains unchecked. CDR1 is SQVTM and CDR2 is ANQGSEA in the germline V gene. This CDR3 spans 15 amino acids. This chain's CDR3 is CSVEDWTGDSYGYTF. The full variable domain, completed using reference TRBV29-1 and TRBJ1-2, is SAVISQKPSRDICQRGTSLTIQCQVDSQVTMMFWYRQQPGQSLTLIATANQGSEATYESGFVIDKFPISRPNLTFSTLTVSNMSPEDSSIYLCSVEDWTGDSYGYTFGSGTRLTVV.

The rearrangement links TRBV20-1 to TRBJ2-2; as DNA is missing, the TRBD1 call by TCRdb cannot be tested. The CDR3 runs to 14 residues. The germline gives CDR1 DFQATT, CDR2 SNEGSKA (reference sequence). The CDR3 is CSVWDRVATGELFF.

The rearrangement joins TRBV14 to TRBJ1-2. Per the germline V gene, CDR1 is SGHDN and CDR2 is FVKESK. This CDR3 contains 17 residues. The CDR3 loop reads CASSQSALRGGPYGYTF.

V and J are TRBV18 and TRBJ2-1; TCRdb's assignment of TRBD1 cannot be checked, as there is no DNA. The CDR3 totals 15 residues. The germline V gene encodes CDR1 KGHSH and CDR2 LQKENI. The CDR3 loop reads CASSPRTDYYNEQFF.

The chain carries TRBV2 and TRBJ2-5; as DNA is missing, the TRBD2 call by TCRdb cannot be tested. Germline CDR1 is SNHLY and CDR2 is FYNNEI. The CDR3 spans 15 residues. The CDR3 spells CASSGTSGYQETQYF.

The V and J genes are TRBV7-6 and TRBJ2-7. CDR3 length: 14 residues. The germline V gene has CDR1 SGHVS and CDR2 FNYEAQ. CDR3 sequence reads: CASSLMGSSYEQYF.

V usage is TRBV7-9 and J usage is TRBJ2-5. In germline, CDR1 is SEHNR, CDR2 FQNEAQ (reference sequence). The length of the CDR3 is 13 residues. The chain's CDR3 is CASSHPYSQTQYF.